A selection of T cell receptor beta chains follows, all from one sample in a study of T cells in Graves' hyperthyroidism and ophthalmopathy. TCRdb recomputed calls from the multiplex PCR reads with MiXCR, one row per CDR3 protein. The table has approximately 590,000 distinct CDR3 sequences, roughly 50% seen once. Source material: peripheral blood or thyroid tissue (not recorded which). These TCRs come from a woman younger than 30 with Graves' hyperthyroidism. Each CDR3 is given with its conserved first and last residue. The D gene is left open where the match is weak. The size entry is marked missing in some rows and otherwise reads once, few, many or a size class.

>TRBV20-1|NA|TRBJ1-5|TRBD1
CSARDYGQGNNQPQHF
TGCAGTGCTAGAGATTACGGACAGGGAAATAATCAGCCCCAGCATTTT
>TRBV29-1|many|TRBJ1-4|NA
CSVVAVNEKLFF
TGCAGCGTTGTGGCGGTTAATGAAAAACTGTTTTTT
>TRBV6-5|many|TRBJ1-2|NA
CASRPAGDYYGYTF
TGTGCCAGCAGACCGGCGGGGGATTACTATGGCTACACCTTC
>TRBV7-7|NA|TRBJ2-7|NA
CASSYLPGGGYEQYF
TGTGCTAGCAGCTATCTCCCAGGGGGAGGGTACGAGCAGTACTTC
>TRBV5-1|NA|TRBJ2-5|TRBD2
CASSQGTSGQETQHF
TGCGCCAGCAGCCAAGGGACTAGCGGTCAAGAGACCCAGCACTTC
>TRBV20-1|NA|TRBJ2-5|TRBD1
CSARGLQGETQYF
TGCAGTGCTAGAGGGCTACAGGGGGAGACCCAGTACTTC
>TRBV7-8|NA|TRBJ2-7|NA
CASSQDVYVGTYEQYF
TGCGCCAGCAGCCAAGATGTGTACGTCGGAACCTACGAGCAGTACTTC
>TRBV10-3|many|TRBJ2-5|NA
CAISEDLLGTQYF
TGTGCCATCAGTGAGGACTTATTAGGAACCCAGTACTTC
>TRBV4-3|NA|TRBJ2-5|NA
CASRQGLGGETQYF
TGCGCCAGCAGACAGGGTCTGGGTGGTGAGACCCAGTACTTC
>TRBV19|NA|TRBJ2-5|NA
CASSFSTVQETQYF
TGTGCCAGTAGTTTCTCGACAGTTCAAGAGACCCAGTACTTC
>TRBV29-1|many|TRBJ2-5|NA
CSANQETQYF
TGCAGTGCTAACCAAGAGACCCAGTACTTC
>TRBV7-2|few|TRBJ1-2|NA
CASSLGVSGRYGYTF
TGTGCCAGCAGCTTAGGGGTCAGTGGACGCTATGGCTACACCTTC
>TRBV20-1|NA|TRBJ1-4|NA
CSVPGGREKLFF
TGCAGTGTCCCCGGGGGCAGGGAAAAACTGTTTTTT
>TRBV29-1|NA|TRBJ1-2|NA
CSVAGMGYTF
TGCAGCGTAGCTGGGATGGGCTACACCTTC
>TRBV7-6|NA|TRBJ2-7|NA
CASAPRANSYEQYF
TGTGCCAGCGCCCCACGTGCCAACTCCTACGAGCAGTACTTC
>TRBV7-9|few|TRBJ2-7|TRBD2
CASSRPGSGSSYEQYF
TGTGCCAGCAGTCGTCCAGGGAGCGGGAGCTCCTACGAGCAGTACTTC
>TRBV2|NA|TRBJ1-2|NA
CASTSGTRGYTF
TGTGCCAGCACGTCCGGAACGCGCGGCTACACCTTC
>TRBV27|many|TRBJ1-2|NA
CASNSGYTF
TGTGCCAGCAACTCTGGCTACACCTTC
>TRBV12-3/TRBV12-4|NA|TRBJ2-7|TRBD1
CASSLGNRGDDSREQYF
TGTGCCAGCAGTTTAGGGAACAGGGGTGACGACAGTAGGGAGCAGTACTTC
>TRBV20-1|few|TRBJ2-7|NA
CSATGATGEQYF
TGCAGTGCTACGGGAGCCACCGGCGAGCAGTACTTC
>TRBV25-1|many|TRBJ2-5|TRBD2
CASSEPGLAGGKTQYF
TGTGCCAGCAGTGAACCCGGACTAGCGGGAGGCAAGACCCAGTACTTC
>TRBV10-3|few|TRBJ1-1|NA
CAISEAGATEAFF
TGTGCCATCAGTGAAGCGGGGGCCACTGAAGCTTTCTTT
>TRBV24-1|NA|TRBJ1-5|NA
CATSDPSVGPQHF
TGTGCCACCAGTGATCCCTCAGTGGGGCCTCAGCATTTT
>TRBV2|NA|TRBJ1-1|NA
CASSLVGQEAFF
TGTGCCAGCAGTTTAGTCGGGCAGGAAGCTTTCTTT
>TRBV29-1|many|TRBJ1-2|NA
CSVTQGEIYGYTF
TGCAGCGTTACGCAGGGAGAAATCTATGGCTACACCTTC
>TRBV5-1|many|TRBJ1-2|NA
CASSLAPNYGYTF
TGCGCCAGCAGCTTGGCACCGAACTATGGCTACACCTTC
>TRBV7-2|NA|TRBJ1-6|TRBD1
CASSPQVGQGNSPLHF
TGTGCCAGCAGCCCACAGGTGGGACAGGGGAATTCACCCCTCCACTTT
>TRBV20-1|few|TRBJ2-7|TRBD2
CSASPSGSYEQYF
TGCAGTGCTAGCCCTAGCGGGAGCTACGAGCAGTACTTC
>TRBV10-3|NA|TRBJ1-6|TRBD1
CAIRTGQANSPLHF
TGTGCCATCAGGACCGGACAGGCTAATTCACCCCTCCACTTT
>TRBV25-1|NA|TRBJ2-6|TRBD2
CASRGTSGGSGANVLAF
TGTGCCAGCAGAGGGACTAGTGGGGGCTCTGGGGCCAACGTCCTGGCTTTC
>TRBV7-2|NA|TRBJ2-7|NA
CASSPMGGSYEQYF
TGTGCCAGCAGCCCGATGGGTGGGTCCTACGAGCAGTACTTC
>TRBV7-9|NA|TRBJ1-2|NA
CASSPTGLGMDGYTF
TGCGCCAGCAGCCCGACAGGTCTAGGTATGGATGGCTACACCTTC
>TRBV5-1|NA|TRBJ1-5|TRBD1
CASSLGQTGGPQHF
TGCGCCAGCAGCTTGGGACAAACAGGGGGTCCCCAGCATTTT
>TRBV2|many|TRBJ1-2|NA
CASSGVGFEDYTF
TGTGCCAGCAGTGGAGTTGGGTTCGAGGACTACACCTTC
>TRBV10-3|NA|TRBJ2-7|NA
CASSELADDRDYSYEQYF
TGTGCCAGCAGTGAATTGGCTGATGACAGGGACTACTCCTACGAGCAGTACTTC
>TRBV20-1|NA|TRBJ1-5|NA
CSARPGADQPQHF
TGCAGTGCTAGACCAGGGGCGGATCAGCCCCAGCATTTT
>TRBV7-2|once|TRBJ2-7|TRBD2
CASSRLAGRQYEQYF
TGTGCCAGCAGCCGACTAGCGGGGAGGCAGTACGAGCAGTACTTC
>TRBV20-1|NA|TRBJ2-5|TRBD1
CSARSGQAEAQYF
TGCAGTGCTAGATCCGGACAGGCGGAGGCCCAGTACTTC
>TRBV2|NA|TRBJ2-7|NA
CASGTLEGTYEQYF
TGTGCCAGCGGGACATTGGAGGGGACTTACGAGCAGTACTTC
>TRBV7-8|many|TRBJ2-7|TRBD2
CASTTWGLAGAQTYEQYF
TGTGCCAGCACCACCTGGGGGCTAGCGGGAGCCCAGACCTACGAGCAGTACTTC
>TRBV25-1|NA|TRBJ2-6|NA
CASTPGSSGANVLTF
TGTGCCAGCACCCCGGGAAGCTCTGGGGCCAACGTCCTGACTTTC
>TRBV15|once|TRBJ1-1|NA
CAIGQMNTEAFF
TGTGCCATCGGACAGATGAACACTGAAGCTTTCTTT
>TRBV2|once|TRBJ1-5|NA
CASRDRNQPQHF
TGTGCCAGCCGGGATCGCAATCAGCCCCAGCATTTT
>TRBV5-1|NA|TRBJ2-7|TRBD2
CASSQDVGLATYEQYF
TGCGCCAGCAGCCAAGATGTGGGACTAGCGACCTACGAGCAGTACTTC
>TRBV10-3|NA|TRBJ2-5|NA
CAISGGETQYF
TGTGCCATCTCGGGCGGGGAGACCCAGTACTTC
>TRBV6-5|NA|TRBJ1-3|NA
CAISYSRYSLFGNTIYF
TGTGCCATCAGTTACTCGCGATACAGCCTCTTTGGAAACACCATATATTTT
>TRBV12-3/TRBV12-4|NA|TRBJ2-7|NA
CASSLVGQYF
TGTGCCAGCAGTTTGGTGGGGCAGTACTTC
>TRBV15|many|TRBJ1-2|TRBD1
CATRTGDGYGYTF
TGTGCCACTAGAACAGGGGACGGCTATGGCTACACCTTC
>TRBV29-1|many|TRBJ1-1|NA
CSVGHTNTEAFF
TGCAGCGTTGGACATACGAACACTGAAGCTTTCTTT
>TRBV20-1|few|TRBJ1-1|TRBD1
CSASKGQGGTEAFF
TGCAGTGCTAGCAAGGGACAGGGTGGGACTGAAGCTTTCTTT
>TRBV29-1|NA|TRBJ2-2|TRBD1
CSVLSTGENTGELFF
TGCAGCGTCCTTTCGACAGGGGAAAACACCGGGGAGCTATTTTTT
>TRBV7-9|NA|TRBJ2-5|TRBD1
CASSLWSGGAETQYF
TGTGCCAGCAGCTTATGGTCAGGGGGCGCGGAGACCCAGTACTTC
>TRBV7-3|NA|TRBJ1-4|NA
CASSLPGTWLFF
TGTGCCAGCAGCCTACCCGGGACGTGGCTGTTTTTT
>TRBV2|many|TRBJ1-2|NA
CASSDGGYTF
TGTGCCAGCAGTGACGGCGGCTACACCTTC
>TRBV2|NA|TRBJ2-5|TRBD2
CASSPTSGRGETQYF
TGTGCCAGCAGCCCGACTAGCGGGAGAGGCGAGACCCAGTACTTC
>TRBV6-5|few|TRBJ1-5|NA
CASTGNPHQPQHF
TGTGCCAGCACGGGAAATCCCCATCAGCCCCAGCATTTT
>TRBV7-7|few|TRBJ2-2|NA
CASSLGGHRGTGELFF
TGTGCTAGCAGCTTAGGCGGCCACAGAGGGACCGGGGAGCTGTTTTTT
>TRBV24-1|many|TRBJ1-6|NA
CATSAAGRDSPLHF
TGTGCCACCAGTGCTGCCGGAAGGGACTCACCCCTCCACTTT
>TRBV7-2|many|TRBJ2-6|NA
CASSSRDTGANVLTF
TGTGCCAGCAGCTCCCGTGACACTGGGGCCAACGTCCTGACTTTC
>TRBV7-6|few|TRBJ2-7|NA
CASSLFQRTGFEQYF
TGTGCCAGCAGCTTGTTCCAACGTACGGGGTTCGAGCAGTACTTC